The 8 T cell receptor beta chains below come from one sample, sequenced in a study of cytomegalovirus exposure and HLA in healthy donors. PCR primers comprised 60 Vbeta and 13 Jbeta primers. The repertoire was sequenced with immunoSEQ multiplex PCR; TCRdb's copy has only in-frame clones and lacks some. The sample consists of over 150,000 clones, roughly 80% of them appearing once. The source material was PBMCs. The receptor source for this set is a woman in her thirties or forties in good health and CMV-seronegative.

J is TRBJ2-1 and V is TRBV9, with 7 nucleotides matching TRBD2. The CDR3 totals 13 residues. V lost 7 bases to trimming and J lost 8 bases; unmatched junction nucleotides: 9. CDR1 is SGDLS, CDR2 YYNGEE, per germline. The CDR3 DNA reads as TGTGCCAGCGGGGGGGTCCTCGGAGATGAGCAGTTCTTC. Translated, it gives CASGGVLGDEQFF. Full variable domain (remainder filled in from reference TRBV9 and TRBJ2-1): DSGVTQTPKHLITATGQRVTLRCSPRSGDLSVYWYQQSLDQGLQFLIQYYNGEERAKGNILERFSAQQFPDLHSELNLSSLELGDSALYFCASGGVLGDEQFFGPGTRLTVL.

This clone was observed a handful of times. The chain has TRBV18 and TRBJ2-1; 7 bases match TRBD1. The germline CDR1 and CDR2 sequences are KGHSH and LQKENI. This CDR3 region has 18 residues. V shed 0 bases, J shed 0 bases, and the junction held 8 bases outside the gene matches. This chain's CDR3 is CASSPPQGVASSYNEQFF. DNA of the CDR3: TGTGCCAGCTCACCACCCCAGGGGGTAGCTAGCTCCTACAATGAGCAGTTCTTC. The variable domain in full, with the rest retrieved from reference TRBV18 and TRBJ2-1, is NAGVMQNPRHLVRRRGQEARLRCSPMKGHSHVYWYRQLPEEGLKFMVYLQKENIIDESGMPKERFSAEFPKEGPSILRIQQVVRGDSAAYFCASSPPQGVASSYNEQFFGPGTRLTVL.

This clone was counted a few times. This chain joins TRBV5-4 and TRBJ1-1; D is unresolved. CDR1 and CDR2 (germline): SGHNT, YYREEE (reference sequence). The CDR3 covers 14 residues. Trimming pared 4 bases from V and 4 bases from J, leaving 14 bases between. CDR3 nucleotides: TGTGCCAGCAGCCCTCCCGAGAGGTTCACTGAAGCTTTCTTT. Translating gives CASSPPERFTEAFF. The whole variable domain, remainder taken from reference TRBV5-4 and TRBJ1-1, is ETGVTQSPTHLIKTRGQQVTLRCSSQSGHNTVSWYQQALGQGPQFIFQYYREEENGRGNFPPRFSGLQFPNYSSELNVNALELDDSALYLCASSPPERFTEAFFGQGTRLTVV.

The V call is TRBV5-1, the J call TRBJ2-5, with D perhaps matching TRBD1 (6 bases). V was shortened by 1 base and J by 2 bases, with 15 bases between the two germline ends. There are 16 residues in the CDR3. Per the germline V gene, CDR1 is SGHRS and CDR2 is YFSETQ. DNA for the CDR3: TGCGCCAGCAGCTTGTGGGGCGGACAGACTCAAGAGACCCAGTACTTC. Protein: CASSLWGGQTQETQYF.

V gene TRBV2 combines with J gene TRBJ1-1; the D is unclear. Germline assignment: CDR1 SNHLY and CDR2 FYNNEI. V lost 7 bases to trimming and J lost 1 base, with 10 bases between them. The CDR3 has 13 amino acids. The CDR3 spells CASTRVANTEAFF. CDR3 coding DNA: TGTGCCAGCACCCGGGTGGCGAACACTGAAGCTTTCTTT.

The CDR3 loop reads CASSSLSDQAEAFF. DNA of the CDR3: TGTGCCAGCAGTTCCCTCTCGGATCAGGCCGAAGCTTTCTTT. The V gene is TRBV27, the J gene TRBJ1-1, with D uncertain. Germline loops: CDR1 MNHEY, CDR2 SMNVEV (reference sequence). V was trimmed by 4 bases and J by 8 bases, leaving 17 bases between them. This CDR3 has 14 residues.

This clone was recorded only once. This CDR3 is missing its conserved last phenylalanine or tryptophan, likely due to a read error. The chain has TRBV25-1 and TRBJ2-2; 9 bases line up with TRBD2. V shed 0 bases and J 3 bases; nucleotides not matched to a gene: 5. There are 17 residues in the CDR3. Germline CDR1 is MGHDK and CDR2 is SYGVNS. CDR3 sequence reads: CASSEYAGGRYTGELFV. CDR3 in DNA: TGTGCCAGCAGTGAATACGCGGGAGGGCGGTACACCGGGGAGCTGTTTGTT.

V usage is TRBV19 and J usage is TRBJ1-1; D remains ambiguous. The germline CDR1 and CDR2 sequences are LNHDA and SQIVND (reference sequence). The CDR3 runs to 13 residues. The V end was cut by 4 bases, the J end by 4 bases, with 10 bases between. The CDR3 DNA sequence: TGTGCCAGTAGTAATCAGCCAGGCACTGAAGCTTTCTTT. This sequence encodes CASSNQPGTEAFF.